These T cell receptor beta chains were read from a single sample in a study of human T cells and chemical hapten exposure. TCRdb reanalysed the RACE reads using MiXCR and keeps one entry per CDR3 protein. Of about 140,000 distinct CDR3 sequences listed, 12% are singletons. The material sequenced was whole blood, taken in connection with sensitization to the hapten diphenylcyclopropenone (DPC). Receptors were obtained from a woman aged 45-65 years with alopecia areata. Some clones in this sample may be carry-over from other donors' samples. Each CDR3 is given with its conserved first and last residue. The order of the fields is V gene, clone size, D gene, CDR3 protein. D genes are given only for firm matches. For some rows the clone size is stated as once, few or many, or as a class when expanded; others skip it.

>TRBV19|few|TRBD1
CASTKRGQGNTGELFF
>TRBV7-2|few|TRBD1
CASSLRGDRGLSGANVLTF
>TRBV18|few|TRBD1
CASSRDSLYEQYF
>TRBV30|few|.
CAWSHLWGNTIYF
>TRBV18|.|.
CASSPGAETQYF
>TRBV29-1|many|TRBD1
CSVNAGTGAMEQFF
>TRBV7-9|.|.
CASSLGLFYNEQFF
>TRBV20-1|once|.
CSARAGSRGSADTQYF
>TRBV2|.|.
CASQGTWMNTEAFF
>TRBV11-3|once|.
CASSLGHRRSRTEAFF
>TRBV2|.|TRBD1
CASSQMRTGRNEQFF
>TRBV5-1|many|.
CASSREFSYNEQFF
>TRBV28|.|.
CASSLWDGGQYF
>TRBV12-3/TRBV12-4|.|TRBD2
CASSPSGATYEQYF
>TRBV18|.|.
CASSPKDRLRGVGTEAFF
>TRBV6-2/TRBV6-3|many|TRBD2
CASRRTSGGELFF
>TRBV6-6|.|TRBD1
CASSYLGQVGEQYF
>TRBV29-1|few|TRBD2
CSVGGVGLAEETQYF
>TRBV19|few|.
CASSQTTVLTF
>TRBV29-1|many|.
CSVEQGGRGTQYF
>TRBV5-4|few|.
CASSFSSVRRTGELFF
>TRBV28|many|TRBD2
CASSLSPSGRDFEQYF
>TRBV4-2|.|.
CASSRGSSDNYGYTF
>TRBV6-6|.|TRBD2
CASSHGTSGIKYYEQYF
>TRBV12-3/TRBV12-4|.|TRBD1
CASSLGTGFGYTF
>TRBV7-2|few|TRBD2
CASSLARLAGGPGEQYF
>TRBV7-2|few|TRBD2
CASSSRLAGDPDTQYF
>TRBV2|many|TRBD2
CASRGAGTSGRTGELFF
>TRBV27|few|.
CASSLSRNYEQYF
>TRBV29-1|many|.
CSAELPGELFF
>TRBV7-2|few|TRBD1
CASSSQGYQETQYF
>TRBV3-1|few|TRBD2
CASSGSVGRAVRPDTQYF